These T cell receptor beta chains were read from a single sample in a study of Graves' ophthalmopathy and Graves' hyperthyroidism. TCRdb used MiXCR to reprocess the multiplex PCR reads, holding one entry per CDR3 protein. The table records about 550,000 distinct CDR3 sequences, 35% to 45% of them present only once. What was sequenced was peripheral blood or thyroid tissue (not recorded which). The origin of the receptors is an adult man with Graves' hyperthyroidism. Both conserved end residues are part of each CDR3. Clone size is shown for a subset of rows, as once, few, many or a class of expanded clone.

clone_size: few; v_call: TRBV29-1; j_call: TRBJ2-6; cdr3_aa: CSVAQGSSGANVLTF
clone_size: many; v_call: TRBV2; j_call: TRBJ1-5; cdr3_aa: CASSDGQGNQPQHF
clone_size: few; v_call: TRBV6-6; j_call: TRBJ2-7; cdr3_aa: CASREDRGYSYEQYF
clone_size: NA; v_call: TRBV2; j_call: TRBJ1-5; cdr3_aa: CASSGWGQGANQPQHF
clone_size: many; v_call: TRBV10-2; j_call: TRBJ2-2; cdr3_aa: CASRELAGGPSGELFF
clone_size: few; v_call: TRBV12-3/TRBV12-4; j_call: TRBJ2-7; cdr3_aa: CASSFRRSWTGTSEQYF
clone_size: few; v_call: TRBV25-1; j_call: TRBJ2-1; cdr3_aa: CASSDGGLAGLNEQFF
clone_size: NA; v_call: TRBV20-1; j_call: TRBJ1-2; cdr3_aa: CSAGPGGHGYTF
clone_size: many; v_call: TRBV2; j_call: TRBJ2-2; cdr3_aa: CASSAGRVAPGELFF
clone_size: few; v_call: TRBV7-9; j_call: TRBJ1-2; cdr3_aa: CASSLGASFYGYTF
clone_size: few; v_call: TRBV20-1; j_call: TRBJ1-5; cdr3_aa: CSARGTGTIRQPQHF
clone_size: many; v_call: TRBV24-1; j_call: TRBJ2-6; cdr3_aa: CATEGQGVSGANVLTF
clone_size: NA; v_call: TRBV24-1; j_call: TRBJ2-3; cdr3_aa: CATSESDRVLDTQYF
clone_size: few; v_call: TRBV2; j_call: TRBJ2-4; cdr3_aa: CASSGGTGSNIQYF
clone_size: many; v_call: TRBV7-9; j_call: TRBJ1-1; cdr3_aa: CASSPPGTGMNTEAFF
clone_size: NA; v_call: TRBV11-3; j_call: TRBJ1-6; cdr3_aa: CASSLDSGQGNNSPLHF
clone_size: once; v_call: TRBV19; j_call: TRBJ1-1; cdr3_aa: CASSADSTEAFF
clone_size: many; v_call: TRBV10-3; j_call: TRBJ1-2; cdr3_aa: CAIRGQVRDGYTF
clone_size: NA; v_call: TRBV7-2; j_call: TRBJ2-4; cdr3_aa: CASSLGSLAKNIQYF
clone_size: many; v_call: TRBV7-7; j_call: TRBJ2-5; cdr3_aa: CASSLAQGATQYF
clone_size: few; v_call: TRBV19; j_call: TRBJ1-4; cdr3_aa: CASSIDLRTNEKLFF
clone_size: NA; v_call: TRBV15; j_call: TRBJ2-7; cdr3_aa: CATSRARGDYEQYF
clone_size: NA; v_call: TRBV5-1; j_call: TRBJ2-2; cdr3_aa: CASRLPGDRPLGELFF
clone_size: many; v_call: TRBV12-3/TRBV12-4; j_call: TRBJ1-5; cdr3_aa: CASSFTGISNQPQHF
clone_size: NA; v_call: TRBV6-7; j_call: TRBJ2-5; cdr3_aa: CASAYGRQGGSETQYF
clone_size: few; v_call: TRBV5-8; j_call: TRBJ1-1; cdr3_aa: CASSTYREGDTEAFF
clone_size: NA; v_call: TRBV2; j_call: TRBJ1-1; cdr3_aa: CASSERVASPSGAFF
clone_size: NA; v_call: TRBV7-9; j_call: NA; cdr3_aa: CASPGGDEQFF
clone_size: many; v_call: TRBV6-5; j_call: TRBJ1-1; cdr3_aa: CASSYIAGNTEAFF
clone_size: many; v_call: TRBV7-2; j_call: TRBJ1-4; cdr3_aa: CASSSLTRGEKLFF
clone_size: many; v_call: TRBV12-3/TRBV12-4; j_call: TRBJ1-6; cdr3_aa: CASRPGQGGNSPLHF
clone_size: NA; v_call: TRBV7-6; j_call: TRBJ2-7; cdr3_aa: CASSSNWGEGDEQYF
clone_size: few; v_call: TRBV20-1; j_call: TRBJ2-5; cdr3_aa: CSARGTLAGVIWQETQYF
clone_size: NA; v_call: TRBV2; j_call: TRBJ1-2; cdr3_aa: CARTEQTYGYTF
clone_size: many; v_call: TRBV7-2; j_call: TRBJ1-1; cdr3_aa: CASSPPGVSAEAFF
clone_size: NA; v_call: TRBV29-1; j_call: TRBJ2-2; cdr3_aa: CSADQWGGGGTGELFF
clone_size: many; v_call: TRBV6-5; j_call: TRBJ2-7; cdr3_aa: CASSYGQGGYEQYF
clone_size: NA; v_call: TRBV12-3/TRBV12-4; j_call: TRBJ2-5; cdr3_aa: CANSLLAAETQYF
clone_size: NA; v_call: TRBV2; j_call: TRBJ2-6; cdr3_aa: CASGEGLGSGANVLTF
clone_size: many; v_call: TRBV5-1; j_call: TRBJ1-2; cdr3_aa: CASRGRNGYTF
clone_size: few; v_call: TRBV20-1; j_call: TRBJ2-7; cdr3_aa: CSARDAGQGAYEQYF
clone_size: many; v_call: TRBV19; j_call: TRBJ2-6; cdr3_aa: CASSTGRDSGANVLTF
clone_size: NA; v_call: TRBV29-1; j_call: TRBJ2-7; cdr3_aa: CSVQGMGTDQQYF
clone_size: NA; v_call: TRBV12-3/TRBV12-4; j_call: TRBJ2-7; cdr3_aa: CASGDRRYEQYF
clone_size: many; v_call: TRBV3-1; j_call: TRBJ2-7; cdr3_aa: CASSPSGTSYEQYF
clone_size: many; v_call: TRBV2; j_call: TRBJ1-4; cdr3_aa: CASSEGRTNEKLFF
clone_size: many; v_call: TRBV20-1; j_call: TRBJ2-7; cdr3_aa: CSAKHPAAPIGEQYF
clone_size: NA; v_call: TRBV7-9; j_call: TRBJ2-7; cdr3_aa: CASSLGAGAFYEQYF
clone_size: few; v_call: TRBV6-5; j_call: TRBJ1-2; cdr3_aa: CASSYEEFGNYGYTF
clone_size: many; v_call: TRBV7-3; j_call: TRBJ2-5; cdr3_aa: CASSLGQRVQETQYF
clone_size: NA; v_call: TRBV5-8; j_call: TRBJ2-7; cdr3_aa: CASSQPDRYSYEQYF
clone_size: few; v_call: TRBV27; j_call: TRBJ2-5; cdr3_aa: CASGGRMGETQYF
clone_size: NA; v_call: TRBV7-9; j_call: TRBJ2-5; cdr3_aa: CASSYRPGTGVTQYF
clone_size: NA; v_call: TRBV2; j_call: TRBJ1-5; cdr3_aa: CASSGTNRLQHF
clone_size: NA; v_call: TRBV10-1; j_call: TRBJ2-7; cdr3_aa: CACSATWREASYEQYF
clone_size: many; v_call: TRBV20-1; j_call: TRBJ1-2; cdr3_aa: CSAGDRVYGYTF
clone_size: many; v_call: TRBV20-1; j_call: TRBJ2-5; cdr3_aa: CSARDFARWETQYF
clone_size: NA; v_call: TRBV11-2; j_call: TRBJ1-1; cdr3_aa: CASAWTGNTEASF
clone_size: few; v_call: TRBV6-1; j_call: TRBJ1-5; cdr3_aa: CASSEERVSNQPQHF
clone_size: NA; v_call: TRBV2; j_call: TRBJ2-2; cdr3_aa: CASSQGPPGELSF